A single sample gave rise to the 25 T cell receptor beta chains below, sequenced in a study of cytomegalovirus exposure and HLA in healthy donors. The primer mix had 60 Vbeta and 13 Jbeta primers. Method: immunoSEQ multiplex PCR; TCRdb's copy keeps in-frame clones and lacks some. The sample shows 110,000 to 150,000 clones, roughly 70% of them seen only once. Source material: PBMCs. All receptors derive from a man aged 55 to 70 in good health and CMV-seronegative.

The chain uses TRBV28 and TRBJ2-3, with TRBD2 matching 12 bases. CDR3 length: 20 residues. Germline lookup yields CDR1 MDHEN and CDR2 SYDVKM. V was clipped by 4 bases and J by 2 bases; unmatched bases: 16. The CDR3 bases are TGTGCCAGCAGTTCAGCTCCTAGCGGGAGGGCCAGAGGTTCCACAGATACGCAGTATTTT. Its translation: CASSSAPSGRARGSTDTQYF.

The V call is TRBV5-4, the J call TRBJ2-3; TRBD2 aligns across 16 bases. This CDR3 spans 18 amino acids. Trimming cost V 3 bases and J 1 base; bases outside gene matches: 5. In germline, CDR1 is SGHNT, CDR2 YYREEE (reference sequence). CDR3 sequence reads: CASSSGLAGGRGTDTQYF. The CDR3 DNA reads TGTGCCAGCAGCTCGGGACTAGCGGGAGGGCGTGGCACAGATACGCAGTATTTT. The variable domain in full, completed from reference TRBV5-4 and TRBJ2-3, reads ETGVTQSPTHLIKTRGQQVTLRCSSQSGHNTVSWYQQALGQGPQFIFQYYREEENGRGNFPPRFSGLQFPNYSSELNVNALELDDSALYLCASSSGLAGGRGTDTQYFGPGTRLTVL.

This chain joins TRBV7-8 and TRBJ2-7; the D gene is possibly TRBD2 (5 bases). The CDR3 has 14 amino acids. Trimming removed 8 bases from V and 2 bases from J, with 16 bases in between. From germline, CDR1 is SGHVS and CDR2 FQNEAQ. The CDR3 DNA sequence: TGTGCCAGCGCTCGAGGAGGCGAGCCCTACGAGCAGTACTTC. Amino acids: CASARGGEPYEQYF.

The V call is TRBV5-1, the J call TRBJ1-1, with D possibly TRBD1 on 5 matching bases. V was cut by 2 bases and J by 1 base, with 12 bases left in between. Germline CDR1 and CDR2: SGHRS and YFSETQ. CDR3 length equals 15 residues. CDR3 DNA sequence: TGCGCCAGCAGCTTCTACGGGGGGACGAACACTGAAGCTTTCTTT. Amino acids: CASSFYGGTNTEAFF.

This clone was picked up a small number of times. This chain joins TRBV6-5 and TRBJ1-2, with a weak D call TRBD1 (6 bases). Germline V CDR1 and CDR2: MNHEY, SVGAGI. Trimming removed 1 base from V and 5 bases from J, with 14 bases in between. The CDR3 covers 15 residues. CDR3: CASSYWSGGGYGYTF. CDR3 nucleotide sequence: TGTGCCAGCAGTTACTGGAGCGGGGGCGGGTATGGCTACACCTTC.

The V and J genes are TRBV28 and TRBJ1-3, with TRBD1 matching 8 bases. Germline-derived CDR1 and CDR2 are MDHEN and SYDVKM. V was clipped by 5 bases and J by 0 bases; unmatched bases: 9. CDR3 length: 17 amino acids. The CDR3 sequence: CASSTLGTGFSGNTIYF. The CDR3 bases are TGTGCCAGCAGTACCCTGGGGACAGGTTTCTCTGGAAACACCATATATTTT.

The chain joins TRBV9 to TRBJ2-3, with 9 nucleotides matching TRBD2. CDR3 size: 18 residues. Germline CDR1 is SGDLS and CDR2 is YYNGEE. The J segment lost 4 bases and the V segment lost 2 bases, leaving 14 bases of the junction unmatched. CDR3 coding DNA: TGTGCCAGCAGCGTCTCCCTTACTAGCGGGCGCCGCCCAGATACGCAGTATTTT. This gives the protein CASSVSLTSGRRPDTQYF.

V and J are TRBV7-6 and TRBJ2-3; 7 bases line up with TRBD2. The CDR3 spans 16 residues. The V segment lost 6 bases and the J segment 5 bases; nucleotides outside the gene matches: 14. Germline V lookup: CDR1 SGHVS, CDR2 FNYEAQ. The CDR3 loop reads CASRTSLAVQEDTQYF. In DNA, the CDR3 is TGTGCCAGCAGGACCTCTCTAGCGGTCCAGGAAGATACGCAGTATTTT.

The chain employs TRBV9 and TRBJ1-2; 7 bases line up with TRBD1. This CDR3 contains 14 residues. Germline CDR1 and CDR2: SGDLS and YYNGEE. V shed 0 bases, J shed 5 bases, and the junction held 4 bases outside the gene matches. The DNA of the CDR3 is TGTGCCAGCAGCGTAGCTGGGGACAGTTATGGCTACACCTTC. Translated, it gives CASSVAGDSYGYTF.

In DNA, the CDR3 is TGCAGCGTCCGACTAGCGGCCTACTACGAGCAGTACTTC. Residues: CSVRLAAYYEQYF. The V call is TRBV29-1, the J call TRBJ2-7; 9 bases are shared with TRBD2. The germline gives CDR1 SQVTM, CDR2 ANQGSEA. Trimming cost V 6 bases and J 3 bases; bases outside gene matches: 6. This CDR3 has 13 amino acids.

The chain combines TRBV28 with TRBJ2-1; 7 nucleotides match TRBD2. Trimming took 3 bases from V and 4 from J; bases not matched to a gene: 15. Germline-derived CDR1 and CDR2 are MDHEN and SYDVKM. The CDR3 length is 18 residues. The CDR3 is CASSFWTPLAELYNEQFF. Written as DNA, the CDR3 is TGTGCCAGCAGTTTTTGGACCCCTCTAGCGGAGTTATACAATGAGCAGTTCTTC.

The chain has TRBV5-1 and TRBJ2-6; D gene unclear. From germline, CDR1 is SGHRS and CDR2 YFSETQ. V dropped 4 bases and J dropped 0 bases, with 8 bases sitting between them. CDR3 length equals 15 residues. CDR3 DNA sequence: TGCGCCAGCAGCCTGGACGGCTCTGGGGCCAACGTCCTGACTTTC. Translation: CASSLDGSGANVLTF.

The CDR3 loop reads CASSLSGTVNYGYTF. The CDR3 DNA sequence: TGTGCCAGCAGTTTAAGCGGAACAGTCAACTATGGCTACACCTTC. The genes are TRBV28 and TRBJ1-2; D is ambiguous. Germline CDR1 reads MDHEN; CDR2 reads SYDVKM. V was clipped by 2 bases and J by 2 bases, with 12 bases between them. This CDR3 is built from 15 residues.

Turning to this clone: Other nucleotide sequences from this sample produce the same CDR3. This chain uses TRBV29-1 with TRBJ1-5; D possibly corresponds to TRBD1 (6 bases). The V end was cut by 4 bases, the J end by 5 bases, with 12 bases between. Per germline, CDR1 SQVTM and CDR2 ANQGSEA. The CDR3 sequence is 13 residues long. CDR3 in DNA: TGCAGCGTTGCCAAAGGGGGAGATCAGCCCCAGCATTTT. As protein: CSVAKGGDQPQHF.

The chain is built from TRBV27 and TRBJ1-4, with TRBD1 as a possible D gene (6 bases). V gave up 6 bases and J gave up 7 bases, with 9 bases separating them. Germline lookup yields CDR1 MNHEY and CDR2 SMNVEV (reference sequence). CDR3 length: 12 residues. CDR3 residues: CASSQGTEKLFF. The DNA of the CDR3 is TGTGCCAGCAGCCAGGGGACTGAAAAACTGTTTTTT.

The rearrangement links TRBV5-8 to TRBJ2-5; TRBD1 aligns across 11 bases. V dropped 4 bases and J dropped 4; count of bases not matched to a gene: 12. The CDR3 totals 17 residues. Germline V gene data show CDR1 as SGHTS and CDR2 as YDEGEE. CDR3 sequence (DNA): TGTGCCAGCAGCCTCGGACAGGGGGCTTCCACCCTAGAGACCCAGTACTTC. This gives the protein CASSLGQGASTLETQYF.

The V and J genes are TRBV7-2 and TRBJ1-5, with TRBD1 as a possible D gene (5 bases). Germline CDR1 reads SGHTA; CDR2 reads FQGNSA. This CDR3 is 16 amino acids long. The germline V and J ends were trimmed by 1 base and 1 base, with 11 bases remaining between them. Here the CDR3 DNA reads TGTGCCAGCAGCTTAGTCGGGGGAACCAGCAATCAGCCCCAGCATTTT. The encoded protein is CASSLVGGTSNQPQHF. Looking up the rest from reference TRBV7-2 and TRBJ1-5 gives the full variable domain: GAGVSQSPSNKVTEKGKDVELRCDPISGHTALYWYRQSLGQGLEFLIYFQGNSAPDKSGLPSDRFSAERTGGSVSTLTIQRTQQEDSAVYLCASSLVGGTSNQPQHFGDGTRLSIL.

J is TRBJ1-1 and V is TRBV28; 7 nucleotides agree with TRBD1. Germline loops: CDR1 MDHEN, CDR2 SYDVKM. The CDR3 totals 15 residues. V lost 6 bases to trimming and J lost 2 bases; unmatched junction nucleotides: 9. CDR3 sequence reads: CASRERRTGNTEAFF. In nucleotides, the CDR3 is TGTGCCAGCAGGGAACGAAGGACAGGCAACACTGAAGCTTTCTTT.

This clone was detected once. The J gene is TRBJ1-1, the V gene TRBV30; D call uncertain. V lost 3 bases, J lost 0 bases, and 8 bases lay in between. Germline V CDR1 and CDR2: GTSNPN, SVGIG (reference sequence). This CDR3 spans 13 amino acids. The CDR3 DNA sequence: TGTGCCTGGAGGGCAGGTTTGAACACTGAAGCTTTCTTT. This codes for CAWRAGLNTEAFF.

The chain employs TRBV4-2 and TRBJ1-2, with 11 bases that match TRBD1. V shed 4 bases, J shed 6 bases, and the junction held 16 bases outside the gene matches. Germline assignment: CDR1 LGHNA and CDR2 YNFKEQ. This CDR3 spans 18 amino acids. CDR3 sequence reads: CASSPLRLDRGLLNGYTF. CDR3 nucleotide sequence: TGTGCCAGCAGCCCTCTCCGCCTGGACAGGGGGCTTTTGAATGGCTACACCTTC.

The genes are TRBV11-1 and TRBJ1-1, with unresolved D. There are 13 residues in the CDR3. V was clipped by 5 bases and J by 3 bases, with 10 bases between them. Germline V gene lookup returns CDR1 SGHAT and CDR2 FQDESV (reference sequence). CDR3 nucleotide sequence: TGTGCCAGCAGCCCTACCGGGTACACTGAAGCTTTCTTT. Its translation: CASSPTGYTEAFF.

The chain recombines TRBV9 with TRBJ1-2; 7 bases map to TRBD1. This CDR3 has 14 amino acids. Per the germline V gene, CDR1 is SGDLS and CDR2 is YYNGEE. With V trimmed by 0 bases and J by 9 bases, 8 bases remained unmatched. CDR3 in amino acids: CASSVATGTARYTF. The CDR3 DNA sequence: TGTGCCAGCAGCGTAGCTACGGGGACAGCCCGCTACACCTTC.

Here the CDR3 reads CASNTQPGFEQYF. The CDR3 DNA reads as TGTGCCAGCAATACACAACCAGGCTTCGAGCAGTACTTC. The chain has TRBV6-6 and TRBJ2-7; no clear D gene. Germline loops: CDR1 MNHNY, CDR2 SVGAGI (reference sequence). This CDR3 has 13 residues. The V end was cut by 7 bases, the J end by 6 bases, with 16 bases between.

The chain couples TRBV2 to TRBJ1-4; no firm D call. This CDR3 region has 16 residues. Germline-derived CDR1 and CDR2 are SNHLY and FYNNEI. With 3 bases removed from V and 8 bases from J, the gap between germline ends came to 19 bases. CDR3 residues: CASSDGFPGTKEKLFF. The CDR3 nucleotides read TGTGCCAGCAGTGATGGATTCCCAGGCACGAAAGAAAAACTGTTTTTT.

This clone has more than one count but fewer than ten. The chain carries TRBV18 and TRBJ2-7, with 8 nucleotides matching TRBD2. The junction had 7 bases not matched to a gene; V was cut back by 5 bases and J by 7 bases. The length of the CDR3 is 13 residues. Germline V lookup: CDR1 KGHSH, CDR2 LQKENI. The CDR3 region has the DNA TGTGCCAGCTCAAGGCGGGAGGACGGTGAGCAGTACTTC. Its translation: CASSRREDGEQYF.